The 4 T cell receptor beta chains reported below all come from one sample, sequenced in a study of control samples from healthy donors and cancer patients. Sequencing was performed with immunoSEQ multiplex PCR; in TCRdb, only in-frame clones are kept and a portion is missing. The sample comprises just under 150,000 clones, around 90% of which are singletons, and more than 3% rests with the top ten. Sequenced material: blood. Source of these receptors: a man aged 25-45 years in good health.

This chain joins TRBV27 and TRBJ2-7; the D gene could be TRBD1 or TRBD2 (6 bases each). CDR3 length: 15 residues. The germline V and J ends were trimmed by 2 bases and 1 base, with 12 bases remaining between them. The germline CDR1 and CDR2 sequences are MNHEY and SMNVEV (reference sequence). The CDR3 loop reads CASSLGQGRSYEQYF. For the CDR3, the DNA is TGTGCCAGCAGTTTAGGGCAGGGGAGGTCCTACGAGCAGTACTTC.

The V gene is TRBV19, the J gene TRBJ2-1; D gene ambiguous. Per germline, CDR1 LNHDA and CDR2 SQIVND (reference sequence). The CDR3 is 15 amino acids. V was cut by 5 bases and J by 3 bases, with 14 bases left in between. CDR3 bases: TGTGCCAGTAGTCGGACGGGCTCCAACTACAATGAGCAGTTCTTC. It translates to CASSRTGSNYNEQFF.

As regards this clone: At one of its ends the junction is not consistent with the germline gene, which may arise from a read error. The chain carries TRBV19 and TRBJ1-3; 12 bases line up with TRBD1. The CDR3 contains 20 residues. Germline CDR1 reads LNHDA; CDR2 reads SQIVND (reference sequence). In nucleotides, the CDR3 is TGTGCCAGTAGCCTTACCGGGACAGGGGGCGCGGTGGCGTCCGGAAACATCATATATTTT. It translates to CASSLTGTGGAVASGNIIYF. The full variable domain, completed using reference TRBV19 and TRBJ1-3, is DGGITQSPKYLFRKEGQNVTLSCEQNLNHDAMYWYRQDPGQGLRLIYYSQIVNDFQKGDIAEGYSVSREKKESFPLTVTSAQKNPTAFYLCASSLTGTGGAVASGNIIYFGEGSWLTVV.

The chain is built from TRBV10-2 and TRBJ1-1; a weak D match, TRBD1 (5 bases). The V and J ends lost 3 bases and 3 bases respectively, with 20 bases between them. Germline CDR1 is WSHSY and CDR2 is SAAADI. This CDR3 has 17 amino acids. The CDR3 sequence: CASSDFPRGGADTEAFF. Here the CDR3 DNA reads TGCGCCAGCAGTGACTTCCCAAGAGGAGGGGCGGACACTGAAGCTTTCTTT.